The 30 T cell receptor beta chains reported below all come from one sample, sequenced in a study of CD8+CD57+ T cells in acquired aplastic anemia (dated by TCRdb to 2017 to 2018). Expansion of CD8+CD57+ cells had been shown by flow cytometry in the patients chosen for sequencing. Sequencing took place on an Illumina HiSeq 2000. Genomic DNA served as template for TCR beta VDJ combination and CDR3 sequence profiling. The public reads were reanalyzed by TCRdb: fastp trimming at Q25, MiXCR alignment, in-frame beta chains only. Rows are combined by CDR3 protein, so each entry shows the most common genes and DNA. The sample table holds hundreds of thousands of distinct CDR3 sequences, of which 45% to 65% were seen once. Under 1.5% of the sample is taken by the ten largest. The sequencing sample was made of sorted CD4+, CD8+, or CD8+CD57+ T cells (not recorded which) from PBMCs. Receptors originate from a human donor with aplastic anemia.

CDR3 sequence: CASSPVGRERYEQYF. Here the CDR3 DNA reads TGTGCCAGTAGTCCCGTAGGGAGGGAGCGGTACGAGCAGTACTTC. The chain recombines TRBV2 with TRBJ2-7, with 7 bases aligning to TRBD2. The ends lost 9 bases at V and 4 bases at J; junction bases unmatched: 15. The CDR3 sequence is 15 residues long. CDR1 is SNHLY, CDR2 FYNNEI, per germline.

The chain links TRBV10-3 to TRBJ2-1; TRBD2 is a possible D gene (5 bases). CDR1 ENHRY and CDR2 SYGVKD come from the germline V gene. The length of the CDR3 is 13 residues. V lost 2 bases to trimming and J lost 12 bases, with 14 bases between them. CDR3 amino acids: CAISEPSGSRQFF. Here the CDR3 DNA reads TGTGCCATCAGTGAGCCGTCGGGGTCAAGGCAGTTCTTC.

This chain uses TRBV5-1 with TRBJ2-7, with TRBD1 matching over 7 bases. This CDR3 comprises 15 residues. V lost 3 bases to trimming and J lost 2 bases; unmatched junction nucleotides: 8. Germline lookup yields CDR1 SGHRS and CDR2 YFSETQ. The CDR3 sequence: CASSSNTGAPYEQYF. For the CDR3, the DNA is TGCGCCAGCAGCTCCAATACAGGGGCCCCCTACGAGCAGTACTTC.

In its sample, this clonotype was seen many times. The chain is built from TRBV2 and TRBJ1-1; tentatively, D is TRBD1 (5 bases). V was shortened by 3 bases and J by 2 bases, with 13 bases between the two germline ends. The germline V gene has CDR1 SNHLY and CDR2 FYNNEI. The CDR3 covers 15 residues. The CDR3 DNA reads TGTGCCAGCAGTGATATAGGGGACGTTAACACTGAAGCTTTCTTT. Translating gives CASSDIGDVNTEAFF.

Comments on this clonotype: Just one base apart from a much larger clone, this may be a read error. The chain has TRBV5-1 and TRBJ2-3, with D possibly matching TRBD1 (6 bases). Germline V gene sequence: CDR1 SGHRS, CDR2 YFSETQ. CDR3 length: 14 residues. This CDR3 is CASSFGGGTGTQYF. Written as DNA, the CDR3 is TGCGCCAGCAGCTTTGGGGGCGGCACAGGTACGCAGTATTTT.

This clonotype came up a few times. The chain employs TRBV5-1 and TRBJ1-6; no reliable D call. Looked up from germline, CDR1 is SGHRS and CDR2 is YFSETQ. This CDR3 region has 15 residues. V was clipped by 0 bases and J by 6 bases, with 10 bases between them. The CDR3 DNA reads TGCGCCAGCAGCTTGGAACCGGCGGGTAATTCACCCCTCCACTTT. Protein: CASSLEPAGNSPLHF.

This clonotype came up many times. CDR3 protein: CASRSPVDNEQFF. CDR3 DNA: TGTGCCAGCAGATCCCCAGTAGACAATGAGCAGTTCTTC. The chain combines TRBV6-5 with TRBJ2-1; D call uncertain. This CDR3 spans 13 amino acids. With 6 bases removed from V and 5 bases from J, the gap between germline ends came to 11 bases. Germline loops: CDR1 MNHEY, CDR2 SVGAGI.

This clonotype was seen just once. J is TRBJ2-7 and V is TRBV29-1; the D gene is possibly TRBD2 (6 bases). Between the trimmed V and J ends, which lost 8 bases and 4 bases, there was a span of 15 bases. Germline lookup yields CDR1 SQVTM and CDR2 ANQGSEA. The CDR3 is made up of 12 amino acids. The CDR3 nucleotides are TGCAGCTTCACCCTGGGAGGTTACGAGCAGTACTTC. It yields the protein CSFTLGGYEQYF.

This chain connects TRBV5-6 to TRBJ2-7; tentatively, D is TRBD1 (5 bases). V shed 4 bases and J shed 2 bases, with 7 bases lying between them. Germline V lookup: CDR1 SGHDT, CDR2 YYEEEE. This CDR3 comprises 12 residues. The CDR3 here is CASSMTAYEQYF. The CDR3 DNA reads as TGTGCCAGCAGCATGACAGCCTACGAGCAGTACTTC.

The table lists this clonotype with many counts. The rearrangement links TRBV29-1 to TRBJ1-1, with a tentative D call TRBD1 (5 bases). The CDR3 is made up of 14 amino acids. Looked up from germline, CDR1 is SQVTM and CDR2 is ANQGSEA. V dropped 4 bases and J dropped 0 bases, with 12 bases sitting between them. As DNA, the CDR3 is TGCAGCGTTGCCTGGGGGATGGTGAACACTGAAGCTTTCTTT. Its translation is CSVAWGMVNTEAFF.

The chain combines TRBV12-3 or TRBV12-4 with TRBJ2-1, with a tentative D call TRBD2 (6 bases). This CDR3 comprises 15 residues. V shed 3 bases and J shed 6 bases, with 15 bases lying between them. The CDR3 here is CASSLTGEQGNEQFF. The CDR3, as DNA: TGTGCCAGCAGTTTGACGGGAGAACAAGGCAATGAGCAGTTCTTC.

This chain uses TRBV10-3 with TRBJ2-1; the match to TRBD2 covers 14 bases. Germline V lookup: CDR1 ENHRY, CDR2 SYGVKD. This CDR3 has 15 amino acids. Unmatched junction bases numbered 6, after V lost 8 bases and J lost 6 bases. CDR3 protein: CAIGTSGRHFNEQFF. The CDR3 DNA follows: TGTGCCATCGGGACTAGCGGGAGACACTTCAATGAGCAGTTCTTC.

The gene calls are TRBV10-3 and TRBJ1-6; perhaps TRBD1 as D (5 bases). The V gene lost 6 bases and the J gene lost 4 bases, with 10 bases spanning the gap. Germline V gene lookup returns CDR1 ENHRY and CDR2 SYGVKD. The CDR3 loop spans 14 amino acids. The CDR3 coding sequence is TGTGCCATCAGCGACAGCGATTATAATTCACCCCTCCACTTT. The encoded protein is CAISDSDYNSPLHF.

Of note for this clonotype: A single base separates this from a much larger clone, so it may be a read error. As the CDR3 is not closed by the conserved phenylalanine or tryptophan, this likely results from a read error. The V call is TRBV5-4, the J call TRBJ2-2; D is perhaps TRBD2 (6 bases). This CDR3 has 16 residues. Looked up from germline, CDR1 is SGHNT and CDR2 is YYREEE (reference sequence). The ends were cut back, 3 bases at V and 6 bases at J, with 18 bases in the middle. CDR3 loop: CASSSGSGGSAGELFL. DNA for the CDR3: TGTGCCAGCAGCTCCGGGAGTGGAGGCTCGGCCGGGGAGCTGTTTTTG.

In the case of this clonotype: Germline is not matched at one junction end, which may reflect a read error. The chain links TRBV5-1 to TRBJ2-1; 7 bases match TRBD2. Germline V gene sequence: CDR1 SGHRS, CDR2 YFSETQ. The CDR3 is 17 residues long. The CDR3 nucleotides read TGCGCCAGCAGCTCCGAAGGGAGGGGCGGAGGGGCAGATGAGCGGTTCTTC. This gives the protein CASSSEGRGGGADERFF.

The chain employs TRBV29-1 and TRBJ2-3, with TRBD1 as a possible D gene (6 bases). V was shortened by 2 bases and J by 0 bases, with 15 bases between the two germline ends. Germline V lookup: CDR1 SQVTM, CDR2 ANQGSEA. The CDR3 spans 16 residues. The CDR3 DNA follows: TGCAGCGTTGAATGGTGGCAGGGGCTAAGCACAGATACGCAGTATTTT. It is translated as CSVEWWQGLSTDTQYF.

This clonotype was seen just once. This CDR3 is missing its conserved last phenylalanine or tryptophan, likely due to a read error. This chain links TRBV9 with TRBJ2-3; the match to TRBD1 covers 8 bases. The CDR3 has 15 residues. CDR1 SGDLS and CDR2 YYNGEE come from the germline V gene. Written as DNA, the CDR3 is TGTGCCAGCAGCCCCCGACAGGGGAGCACAGACACGCAGTATCTT. Protein product: CASSPRQGSTDTQYL.

The V and J genes are TRBV20-1 and TRBJ2-1; D unresolved. Germline V gene lookup returns CDR1 DFQATT and CDR2 SNEGSKA (reference sequence). This CDR3 contains 16 residues. V was pared by 3 bases and J by 6 bases, with 21 bases between. The CDR3 nucleotides are TGCAGTGCTAGCCACCGCGACGGTCACCCTGCCAATGAGCAGTTCTTC. Translation gives CSASHRDGHPANEQFF.

This clonotype showed up just once. The V gene is TRBV7-9, the J gene TRBJ2-1; D gene uncertain. The germline V gene has CDR1 SEHNR and CDR2 FQNEAQ (reference sequence). V lost 3 bases and J lost 8, with 5 bases in between. This CDR3 has 11 residues. The CDR3 nucleotides read TGTGCCAGCAGCTTTGCTGATGAGCAGTTCTTC. Its protein is CASSFADEQFF.

The table lists this clonotype with a few counts. The gene calls are TRBV20-1 and TRBJ2-5; D not certain. The CDR3 length is 12 residues. Between the trimmed V and J ends, which lost 2 bases and 4 bases, there was a span of 8 bases. The V gene's germline CDR1 is DFQATT and CDR2 SNEGSKA (reference sequence). The CDR3 here is CSARFYPETQYF. The CDR3 coding sequence is TGCAGTGCTAGATTCTACCCAGAGACCCAGTACTTC.

Many counts were recorded for this clonotype. The V call is TRBV5-1, the J call TRBJ1-1, with a weak D call TRBD1 (6 bases). Trimming took 3 bases from V and 3 from J, leaving 15 bases between them. Germline V gene data show CDR1 as SGHRS and CDR2 as YFSETQ. The CDR3 is made up of 15 amino acids. The CDR3 nucleotides are TGCGCCAGCAGCTGGACAGACAGTAGCGACACTGAAGCTTTCTTT. This encodes CASSWTDSSDTEAFF.

A note on this clonotype: One junction end disagrees with the germline gene, perhaps due to a read error. The chain combines TRBV12-3 or TRBV12-4 with TRBJ2-1; 7 bases are a match to TRBD2. The CDR3 has 12 residues. This chain's CDR3 is CTSSWGGDEQSF. Written as DNA, the CDR3 is TGTACCAGCAGTTGGGGGGGGGATGAGCAGTCCTTC.

Many counts were recorded for this clonotype. The chain links TRBV7-9 to TRBJ2-1, with 11 bases matching TRBD1. Germline CDR1 is SEHNR and CDR2 is FQNEAQ (reference sequence). This CDR3 is built from 15 residues. V was pared by 5 bases and J by 5 bases, with 5 bases of the junction left unmatched. The CDR3: CASSRGGQGDNEQFF. The CDR3 coding sequence is TGTGCCAGCAGCCGCGGGGGACAGGGGGACAATGAGCAGTTCTTC.

The V call is TRBV12-3 or TRBV12-4, the J call TRBJ2-3; TRBD2 matches at 13 bases. Trimming at V came to 5 bases and at J to 1 base, leaving 6 bases not matched to a gene. The CDR3 sequence is 17 residues long. For the CDR3, the DNA is TGTGCCAGCAGTCCGGGACTAGCGGGGCCTGGCACAGATACGCAGTATTTT. Residues: CASSPGLAGPGTDTQYF.

This clonotype was recorded at least ten times. This rearrangement joins TRBV7-9 to TRBJ2-7; 7 bases are shared with TRBD2. Germline loops: CDR1 SEHNR, CDR2 FQNEAQ (reference sequence). The CDR3 has 15 amino acids. The V and J ends lost 1 base and 7 bases, in that order; junction bases with no gene match: 10. The CDR3 bases are TGTGCCAGCAGCTTAGTTGGTAGCGGGTCTGAGGAGCAGTACTTC. Its protein is CASSLVGSGSEEQYF.

This clonotype was found once. The J gene is TRBJ1-1, the V gene TRBV7-3; TRBD1 agrees at 10 bases. The CDR3 has 18 amino acids. Germline V gives CDR1 SGHTA, CDR2 FQGTGA. V gave up 5 bases and J gave up 4 bases; unmatched junction bases: 16. The CDR3 loop is CASSPLATTGGIGTEAFF. The CDR3 DNA reads as TGTGCCAGCAGCCCCCTGGCAACGACAGGGGGCATCGGCACTGAAGCTTTCTTT.

This clonotype came up many times. V usage is TRBV30 and J usage is TRBJ1-6; no firm D call. The CDR3 runs 13 residues. The germline V gene has CDR1 GTSNPN and CDR2 SVGIG (reference sequence). V was trimmed by 1 base and J by 7 bases, leaving 8 bases between them. For the CDR3, the DNA is TGTGCCTGGAGTGCGACACCAAATTCACCCCTCCACTTT. Its protein is CAWSATPNSPLHF.

About this clonotype: One end of the junction does not line up with germline, which may come from a read error. The chain has TRBV12-3 or TRBV12-4 and TRBJ1-2; D ambiguous. The length of the CDR3 is 12 residues. CDR3 coding DNA: TGTGCCGGCAGTCTAACAGCCTATGGCTACACCTTC. It translates to CAGSLTAYGYTF.

The chain is built from TRBV19 and TRBJ1-5, with D perhaps matching TRBD1 (5 bases). This CDR3 spans 15 amino acids. From germline, CDR1 is LNHDA and CDR2 SQIVND (reference sequence). The germline V and J ends were trimmed by 8 bases and 0 bases, with 14 bases remaining between them. In nucleotides, the CDR3 is TGTGCCAGTCAGGGAGAGGGACTTAGCAATCAGCCCCAGCATTTT. Translation gives CASQGEGLSNQPQHF.

This clonotype was counted ten times or more. The V call is TRBV12-3 or TRBV12-4, the J call TRBJ1-1; 7 bases match TRBD1. V dropped 4 bases and J dropped 2; count of bases not matched to a gene: 4. The CDR3 is 14 amino acids. The CDR3 coding sequence is TGTGCCAGCAGTTCGGGACAGACAAACACTGAAGCTTTCTTT. Protein: CASSSGQTNTEAFF.